A single sample is the source of the 12 T cell receptor beta chains below, sequenced in a study of cytomegalovirus exposure and HLA in healthy donors. 13 Jbeta primers and 60 Vbeta primers were used for the PCR. Generated by immunoSEQ multiplex PCR, the TCRdb table keeps only in-frame clones and is missing some. Seen here are 250,000 to 350,000 clones, 80% to 90% observed once, and the top ten hold 3.5% to 4%. Input material: PBMCs. The receptors here all came from a middle-aged man in good health and CMV-seropositive.

The genes are TRBV2 and TRBJ1-5; a weak D match, TRBD1 (6 bases). Germline CDR1 is SNHLY and CDR2 is FYNNEI. Trimming stripped 5 bases from V and 3 bases from J, with 14 bases between. This CDR3 has 15 residues. The CDR3 region has the DNA TGTGCCAGCAGTTTTACGACAGGATACAATCAGCCCCAGCATTTT. It translates to CASSFTTGYNQPQHF.

V is TRBV11-2 and J is TRBJ2-7; D is ambiguous. CDR1 and CDR2 from the germline V gene are SGHAT and FQNNGV. The V end was cut by 1 base, the J end by 4 bases, with 5 bases between. The CDR3 is 12 residues long. The CDR3 here is CASSLARYEQYF. The DNA of the CDR3 is TGTGCCAGCAGCTTAGCCAGGTACGAGCAGTACTTC. Based on the CDR3 plus reference TRBV11-2 and TRBJ2-7, the full variable domain is EAGVAQSPRYKIIEKRQSVAFWCNPISGHATLYWYQQILGQGPKLLIQFQNNGVVDDSQLPKDRFSAERLKGVDSTLKIQPAKLEDSAVYLCASSLARYEQYFGPGTRLTVT.

The chain uses TRBV19 and TRBJ2-1; 7 bases agree with TRBD1. CDR3 length equals 14 residues. Losses at the gene ends were 9 bases for V and 3 bases for J; bases not matched to a gene: 8. Germline V CDR1 and CDR2: LNHDA, SQIVND (reference sequence). The CDR3 protein is CASRQGNFYNEQFF. The CDR3 DNA is TGTGCCAGCCGACAGGGAAACTTCTACAATGAGCAGTTCTTC.

In this sample, this clone turned up once. The CDR3 region has the DNA TGTGCCAGCAGCCGCCCGGGCGGGTTCGAGCAGTACTTC. It specifies CASSRPGGFEQYF. The chain has TRBV7-9 and TRBJ2-7; maybe TRBD2 (5 bases). The CDR3 extends over 13 amino acids. Trimming took 5 bases from V and 6 from J, leaving 14 bases between them. Germline V gene sequence: CDR1 SEHNR, CDR2 FQNEAQ (reference sequence).

J is TRBJ2-7 and V is TRBV6-5, with 9 bases lining up with TRBD1. V was pared by 4 bases and J by 3 bases, with 4 bases of the junction left unmatched. Germline CDR1 MNHEY, CDR2 SVGAGI. CDR3 size: 14 residues. CDR3 nucleotides: TGTGCCAGCAGTTCGGACAGGGGAGGCTACGAGCAGTACTTC. Its protein is CASSSDRGGYEQYF.

This clone appeared a single time. The gene calls are TRBV30 and TRBJ1-2; TRBD1 aligns across 8 bases. CDR1 is GTSNPN, CDR2 SVGIG, per germline (reference sequence). This CDR3 comprises 14 residues. The junction had 4 bases not matched to a gene; V was cut back by 0 bases and J by 4 bases. As DNA, the CDR3 is TGTGCCTGGAGTGTAGCCCAGGGGGCCTATGGCTACACCTTC. This gives the protein CAWSVAQGAYGYTF.

This sequence joins TRBV2 and TRBJ2-1; 11 nucleotides line up with TRBD2. CDR3 size: 16 residues. Germline CDR1 is SNHLY and CDR2 is FYNNEI. J was trimmed by 8 bases and V by 5 bases; bases with no gene match: 11. CDR3 DNA: TGTGCCAGCAGTCCTACTAGCGGGAGTTCCTCGTATGAGCAGTTCTTC. Protein: CASSPTSGSSSYEQFF.

The chain is built from TRBV7-9 and TRBJ2-7, with 8 bases aligning to TRBD1. V shed 1 base, J shed 2 bases, and the junction held 7 bases outside the gene matches. Germline lookup yields CDR1 SEHNR and CDR2 FQNEAQ (reference sequence). The CDR3 sequence is 16 residues long. The CDR3 spells CASSLVRTGPAYEQYF. Written as DNA, the CDR3 is TGTGCCAGCAGCTTAGTCCGGACAGGGCCGGCCTACGAGCAGTACTTC.

V gene TRBV19 combines with J gene TRBJ1-2; tentative D call: TRBD1 (6 bases). The CDR3 spans 14 residues. The germline V and J ends were trimmed by 3 bases and 3 bases, with 11 bases remaining between them. CDR1 and CDR2 from the germline V gene are LNHDA and SQIVND (reference sequence). This CDR3 is CASSMRGAYYGYTF. The CDR3 DNA reads as TGTGCCAGTAGTATGCGGGGGGCGTACTATGGCTACACCTTC.

The chain is built from TRBV18 and TRBJ2-2; 12 bases align to TRBD2. Unmatched junction bases numbered 5, after V lost 5 bases and J lost 4 bases. Germline CDR1 KGHSH, CDR2 LQKENI. This CDR3 is 16 amino acids long. The CDR3 here is CASSELAGGPTGELFF. CDR3 nucleotides: TGTGCCAGCTCAGAGCTAGCGGGAGGGCCCACCGGGGAGCTGTTTTTT.

This chain connects TRBV19 to TRBJ1-1, with D tentatively TRBD1 (5 bases). This CDR3 comprises 15 residues. The V gene lost 1 base and the J gene lost 6 bases, with 15 bases spanning the gap. Looked up from germline, CDR1 is LNHDA and CDR2 is SQIVND (reference sequence). The CDR3 bases are TGTGCCAGTAGTATAGCAGGGTCCGCAGGCGCTGAAGCTTTCTTT. Amino acid sequence: CASSIAGSAGAEAFF.

This clone was picked up one time. The chain carries TRBV6-6 and TRBJ2-1; no clear D gene. The CDR3 is 16 residues long. Germline assignment: CDR1 MNHNY and CDR2 SVGAGI (reference sequence). Trimming took off 0 bases at V and 5 bases at J, with 14 bases between the two ends. CDR3 loop: CASSYSSWSPHNEQFF. Written as DNA, the CDR3 is TGTGCCAGCAGTTACTCGAGCTGGTCCCCACACAATGAGCAGTTCTTC.